The next 23 T cell receptor beta chains were all read from a single sample in a study of T cells in Graves' hyperthyroidism and ophthalmopathy. The TCR beta CDR3 regions underwent amplification using RNA transcripts as the source. A first-round RT-PCR of the TCR CDR3 used the HTBI primer set. TCRdb reanalysed the multiplex PCR reads using MiXCR and keeps one entry per CDR3 protein. The sample lists 500,000 to 750,000 distinct CDR3 sequences, approximately 15% seen once, with more than 6% in the top ten. The sequenced sample was blood. These receptors all come from a woman aged 18-29 years with Graves' ophthalmopathy.

This clonotype appeared many times. The chain uses TRBV3-1 and TRBJ1-1; D is uncertain. Trimming removed 4 bases at V and 5 bases at J, with 11 bases between. From germline, CDR1 is LGHDT and CDR2 YNNKEL (reference sequence). The CDR3 length is 13 residues. The CDR3 protein is CASSPPGRTEAFF. The DNA for the CDR3 is TGTGCCAGCAGCCCGCCAGGACGTACTGAAGCTTTCTTT.

V and J are TRBV7-9 and TRBJ1-6; 7 positions agree with TRBD1. Germline V gene sequence: CDR1 SEHNR, CDR2 FQNEAQ (reference sequence). V trimming: 5 bases; J trimming: 6 bases; junction bases outside the gene matches: 7. The CDR3 loop spans 15 amino acids. CDR3 loop: CASSRGGSGNSPLHF. CDR3 sequence (DNA): TGTGCCAGCAGCCGAGGGGGCTCGGGTAATTCACCCCTCCACTTT. Full variable domain (remainder filled in from reference TRBV7-9 and TRBJ1-6): DTGVSQNPRHKITKRGQNVTFRCDPISEHNRLYWYRQTLGQGPEFLTYFQNEAQLEKSRLLSDRFSAERPKGSFSTLEIQRTEQGDSAMYLCASSRGGSGNSPLHFGNGTRLTVT.

The chain's CDR3 is CASSQGRTGGNEQFF. For the CDR3, the DNA is TGCGCCAGCAGCCAAGGCCGGACAGGAGGAAATGAGCAGTTCTTC. The J gene is TRBJ2-1, the V gene TRBV4-3; the match to TRBD1 covers 7 bases. Germline CDR1 is LGHNA and CDR2 is YSLEER. V lost 1 base, J lost 7 bases, and 7 bases stayed unmatched. This CDR3 is built from 15 residues.

This clonotype was counted many times. CDR3 nucleotides: TGTGCCAGCAGTTTCGGGACGGTCACTGAAGCTTTCTTT. Its protein product is CASSFGTVTEAFF. The chain recombines TRBV6-2 or TRBV6-3 with TRBJ1-1; maybe TRBD1 (5 bases). V lost 4 bases and J 4 bases, leaving 10 bases between the germline ends. CDR3 size: 13 residues. Germline V gives CDR1 MNHEY, CDR2 SVGEGT.

This chain uses TRBV4-1 with TRBJ1-4; D is undetermined. Trimming pared 3 bases from V and 3 bases from J, leaving 8 bases between. The CDR3 runs to 14 residues. Germline CDR1 and CDR2: MGHRA and YSYEKL. The CDR3 bases are TGCGCCAGCAGCCAGGGGTTATCTAATGAAAAACTGTTTTTT. It translates to CASSQGLSNEKLFF.

This sequence joins TRBV6-2 or TRBV6-3 and TRBJ2-1, with 11 positions matching TRBD1. This CDR3 comprises 16 residues. V lost 5 bases, J lost 8 bases, and 11 bases stayed unmatched. The germline V gene has CDR1 MNHEY and CDR2 SVGEGT. The CDR3 protein is CASSPWGTGGLDEQFF. CDR3 DNA: TGTGCCAGCAGTCCGTGGGGGACAGGGGGTTTAGATGAGCAGTTCTTC.

This sequence joins TRBV11-2 and TRBJ2-5; possibly TRBD1 or TRBD2 for D (5 bases each). Germline V gene lookup returns CDR1 SGHAT and CDR2 FQNNGV. Trimming stripped 5 bases from V and 4 bases from J, with 35 bases between. The CDR3 is made up of 21 amino acids. The CDR3 DNA is TGTGCCAGCAGCCGCAGGGCCTCCAAAACGCTACCTTTGGGGAGAGGAGAGACCCAGTACTTC. Its protein product is CASSRRASKTLPLGRGETQYF.

This clonotype was detected a few times. This chain uses TRBV7-9 with TRBJ2-7, with D maybe TRBD2 (6 bases). The CDR3 is made up of 15 amino acids. Germline values: CDR1 SEHNR, CDR2 FQNEAQ (reference sequence). V lost 5 bases and J 5 bases, leaving 19 bases between the germline ends. In DNA, the CDR3 is TGTGCCAGCAGCGCGCCTGGCAGCGGAGGGAACGAGCAGTACTTC. Translating it yields CASSAPGSGGNEQYF.

This clonotype was detected many times. V is TRBV12-5 and J is TRBJ1-1; a weak D match, TRBD1 (5 bases). Germline CDR1 LGHNT, CDR2 FRNRAP. This CDR3 region has 16 residues. Between the trimmed V and J ends, which lost 0 bases and 3 bases, there was a span of 14 bases. Here the CDR3 reads CASGLVQVGLDTEAFF. As DNA, the CDR3 is TGTGCTAGTGGTTTGGTACAGGTGGGCTTGGACACTGAAGCTTTCTTT.

Ten or more counts support this clonotype. The chain employs TRBV6-5 and TRBJ2-7; the match to TRBD1 covers 8 bases. V shed 0 bases and J 0 bases; nucleotides not matched to a gene: 13. CDR3 length: 19 residues. Germline lookup yields CDR1 MNHEY and CDR2 SVGAGI. In DNA, the CDR3 is TGTGCCAGCAGTTACTCGGCCCCCAGGACAGGGCATTACTCCTACGAGCAGTACTTC. It specifies CASSYSAPRTGHYSYEQYF.

In this sample, this clonotype turned up many times. The chain links TRBV30 to TRBJ2-7; no definite D call. The CDR3 is 11 residues long. Germline V gene data show CDR1 as GTSNPN and CDR2 as SVGIG (reference sequence). V was clipped by 2 bases and J by 3 bases, with 5 bases between them. The DNA for the CDR3 is TGTGCCTGGAGTTTCAACTACGAGCAGTACTTC. This codes for CAWSFNYEQYF.

This clonotype has ten or more counts. The genes are TRBV20-1 and TRBJ2-5, with TRBD1 matching 7 bases. The CDR3 has 15 amino acids. In germline, CDR1 is DFQATT, CDR2 SNEGSKA (reference sequence). Trimming removed 1 base from V and 5 bases from J; junction bases left unmatched: 10. CDR3 in amino acids: CSARGPGGVAETQYF. CDR3 nucleotide sequence: TGCAGTGCTAGAGGCCCAGGGGGTGTGGCGGAGACCCAGTACTTC.

Many counts were recorded for this clonotype. The CDR3 spells CASSARRDRGANTEAFF. Here the CDR3 DNA reads TGTGCCAGCAGCGCCCGCCGGGACAGGGGAGCGAACACTGAAGCTTTCTTT. The chain links TRBV9 to TRBJ1-1, with 10 nucleotides matching TRBD1. Germline CDR1 and CDR2: SGDLS and YYNGEE. V was pared by 3 bases and J by 1 base, with 9 bases of the junction left unmatched. The CDR3 is made up of 17 amino acids.

This clonotype was recorded many times. This chain uses TRBV7-9 with TRBJ2-1; tentatively, D is TRBD2 (6 bases). Looked up from germline, CDR1 is SEHNR and CDR2 is FQNEAQ (reference sequence). The CDR3 covers 16 residues. Between the trimmed V and J ends, which lost 5 bases and 2 bases, there was a span of 16 bases. The CDR3 DNA sequence: TGTGCCAGCAGCCTCTCAGGGAGGCCCACCTACAATGAGCAGTTCTTC. Translated: CASSLSGRPTYNEQFF. The whole variable domain, filled in from reference TRBV7-9 and TRBJ2-1, reads DTGVSQNPRHKITKRGQNVTFRCDPISEHNRLYWYRQTLGQGPEFLTYFQNEAQLEKSRLLSDRFSAERPKGSFSTLEIQRTEQGDSAMYLCASSLSGRPTYNEQFFGPGTRLTVL.

The V and J genes are TRBV5-1 and TRBJ1-4; 7 bases are shared with TRBD1. The length of the CDR3 is 15 residues. Per the germline V gene, CDR1 is SGHRS and CDR2 is YFSETQ. V was pared by 2 bases and J by 3 bases, with 4 bases of the junction left unmatched. In nucleotides, the CDR3 is TGCGCCAGCAGCTTCGACAGGGCGGCTAATGAAAAACTGTTTTTT. Residues: CASSFDRAANEKLFF.

This clonotype was detected ten times or more. The gene calls are TRBV3-1 and TRBJ2-1, with D maybe TRBD2 (6 bases). V gave up 6 bases and J gave up 8 bases, with 20 bases separating them. The length of the CDR3 is 15 residues. Germline V gene data show CDR1 as LGHDT and CDR2 as YNNKEL (reference sequence). As DNA, the CDR3 is TGTGCCAGCAGGGGTAGCGGTAAGAGGGTCGATGAGCAGTTCTTC. Its protein product is CASRGSGKRVDEQFF.

This clonotype was observed many times. The V and J genes are TRBV3-1 and TRBJ2-7, with 7 nucleotides matching TRBD2. This CDR3 has 15 residues. Per the germline V gene, CDR1 is LGHDT and CDR2 is YNNKEL (reference sequence). Germline trimming cut 3 bases from V and 6 bases from J; bases unmatched to any gene: 11. The CDR3 here is CASSQTAGTPLEQYF. DNA for the CDR3: TGTGCCAGCAGCCAGACAGCGGGAACCCCCCTCGAGCAGTACTTC.

This clonotype was recorded at least ten times. CDR3: CASSSSAGTAFQQYF. As DNA, the CDR3 is TGTGCCAGCAGCTCGAGCGCGGGGACAGCCTTCCAACAGTATTTT. The V and J genes are TRBV11-3 and TRBJ2-3; weak D call: TRBD1 (7 bases). Germline loops: CDR1 SGHNT, CDR2 YENEEA. The CDR3 loop spans 15 amino acids. Between the trimmed V and J ends, which lost 4 bases and 12 bases, there was a span of 23 bases. Full variable domain (rest looked up from reference TRBV11-3 and TRBJ2-3): EAGVVQSPRYKIIEKKQPVAFWCNPISGHNTLYWYLQNLGQGPELLIRYENEEAVDDSQLPKDRFSAERLKGVDSTLKIQPAELGDSAVYLCASSSSAGTAFQQYFGPGTRLTVL.

This clonotype occurred many times. V usage is TRBV28 and J usage is TRBJ1-4, with 7 bases aligning to TRBD1. CDR1 and CDR2 from the germline V gene are MDHEN and SYDVKM. J gave up 7 bases and V 3 bases, and 8 bases lay outside the gene matches. This CDR3 has 15 residues. Here the CDR3 reads CASSLEQGWIEKLFF. CDR3 sequence (DNA): TGTGCCAGCAGTTTGGAACAGGGGTGGATTGAAAAACTGTTTTTT.

Points on this clonotype: One end of the junction does not line up with germline, which may come from a read error. This chain uses TRBV28 with TRBJ2-7; 9 bases map to TRBD1. Germline CDR1 is MDHEN and CDR2 is SYDVKM. The CDR3 contains 17 residues. In nucleotides, the CDR3 is TGCGCCAGCAGCCCTACAACCTCCGGGACAGGGCCCCACGAGCAGTACTTC. Its translation: CASSPTTSGTGPHEQYF.

This clonotype has a count of ten or more. The V call is TRBV27, the J call TRBJ2-1; 7 nucleotides match TRBD1. CDR1 is MNHEY, CDR2 SMNVEV, per germline (reference sequence). V lost 7 bases, J lost 4 bases, and 7 bases stayed unmatched. The CDR3 contains 14 residues. CDR3 region: CASTQGQNYNEQFF. The CDR3 nucleotides read TGTGCCAGCACCCAGGGACAGAATTACAATGAGCAGTTCTTC.

This clonotype was counted ten times or more. The rearrangement links TRBV6-2 or TRBV6-3 to TRBJ1-1; possibly TRBD1 for D (5 bases). V lost 0 bases and J lost 5, with 22 bases in between. Germline V CDR1 and CDR2: MNHEY, SVGEGT. The CDR3 loop spans 18 amino acids. Here the CDR3 DNA reads TGTGCCAGCAGTTACTCTCCCCGGAGGGGTGGAACGGGGACTGAAGCTTTCTTT. This codes for CASSYSPRRGGTGTEAFF.

This clonotype was observed at least ten times. The chain uses TRBV20-1 and TRBJ2-3; weak D call: TRBD2 (6 bases). Germline CDR1 reads DFQATT; CDR2 reads SNEGSKA (reference sequence). Trimming shortened V by 6 bases and J by 1 base, and 14 bases separated the two germline ends. CDR3 size: 14 residues. The CDR3 loop is CSAVPGLGTDTQYF. The CDR3 DNA reads TGCAGTGCAGTACCGGGACTCGGCACAGATACGCAGTATTTT.